What follows describes a single TCR beta chain. This clonotype was recorded at least ten times. Its cognate antigen has yet to be identified. There are no base qualities to consult, and no much larger clone falls within one base. To prepare the library, PCR was applied. Reads for this sample came from an Illumina HiSeq 4000. Bulk TCR libraries were generated as previously described, with the TCR primers listed in Table S5 used. Purification of total RNA was performed with the Qiagen AllPrep DNA/RNA kit. Before analysis, reads from multiple sequencing runs of the same library were pooled. In the original analysis: Reads were retained only if an exact TCR constant sequence was present, and the retained reads were trimmed to 150 nt and grouped according to their 12-nt molecular barcodes. Reads within each barcode group were sub-clustered using a 15% Levenshtein threshold, and quality-weighted consensus sequences were constructed for each RNA molecule. Non-functional sequences were excluded, and lower-count sequences lying one edit away from another sequence were also excluded. On the basis of fitting two negative binomial distributions, barcode sub-clusters with fewer than 20% of the maximum read count were discarded. Using fastp at Q25 and MiXCR, TCRdb reprocessed the public reads and kept productive beta chains. One record per CDR3 amino acid sequence lists the most common genes and DNA. The V and J calls here are based on TCRdb, not the publication. For this sample there are about 640,000 distinct CDR3 sequences; just under 20% appear just once. The ten most abundant clones make up roughly 0.83% of the sample.

The data stem from a study of molecular identifiers for immune sequencing clone quantification (dated by TCRdb to the late 2010s). Turning to the overall study: For a replicate experiment, RNA from roughly 18,000 or 92,000 naive CD8 T cells was divided into five aliquots, of which four were sequenced. This methods study used CD8 T cells to benchmark TCR RNA copy counting and molecular-identifier clustering-based TCR repertoire sequencing (MIDCIRS). Results the study describes overall, beyond this receptor: Around 2.9 recovered TCR RNA copies per cell were obtained by modeling, versus approximately 10 by digital PCR, implying a capture efficiency of 25% to 30%. Spiked-in Jurkat TCR RNA equivalent to a single cell was reported to be detectable even among approximately 1 million naive CD8 T cells. When barcode sub-clustering was left out, chimeric consensus sequences inflated TCR diversity, with chimeras reaching as high as 47%. Highly expanded clone sizes could be underestimated if identical TCR molecules share a barcode. In CMV-specific effector cells, clones with more than 20 RNA copies accounted for over 97% of molecules, whereas in naive cells such clones accounted for under 1%. The naive libraries included spiked-in Jurkat TCR RNA (about nine copies' worth), and this Jurkat TCR RNA is not part of the donor repertoire.

From the germline V gene, CDR1 is MNHEY and CDR2 is SVGAGI. Trimming takes 5 bases from V and 4 bases from J, and the germline ends sit 8 bases apart. The CDR3, cysteine through phenylalanine, is 13 amino acids long. Left in the record is the CDR3 DNA by itself, 39 bases read in frame from the first base. Libraries of naive CD8 T cells were built from 20,000 to 1,000,000 sorted cells, with 10%, 30% or 50% of the purified RNA used. Naive CD8 T cells, defined as CD8+CD4-CCR7+CD45RA+, were FACS-sorted into RLT Plus buffer on a BD FACSAria II. Detection sensitivity was tested by spiking Jurkat RNA equal to around 11 TCR copies' worth into samples containing about 19,000-1,000,000 naive CD8 T cells. CD8 T cells were enriched with RosetteSep CD8+ T Cell Enrichment Cocktail and Ficoll-Paque, followed by ACK red cell lysis.

The origin of this receptor is a human donor in good health. Some libraries in this study had Jurkat cell RNA spiked in. The chain uses TRBV6-5 and TRBJ2-2, with no confident D gene call. Sequencing was performed on naive CD8+ T cells from blood, with Jurkat cell RNA spiked in. According to the study, the label for this sample's cell subset or site signals: FACS-sorted CD8+CD4-CCR7+CD45RA+ naive T cells. The sequence in DNA is TGTGCCAGCAGTCCGGACGCCACCGGGGAGCTGTTTTTT. Its translation is CASSPDATGELFF.